A selection of T cell receptor beta chains follows, all from one sample in a study of cytomegalovirus exposure and HLA in healthy donors. Only in-frame clones appear in the TCRdb table, and some are missing; sequencing was by immunoSEQ multiplex PCR. Of about 130,000 clones in the sample, about 81% were seen once. The sequenced sample consisted of PBMCs. The receptors here all came from a woman aged 25 to 45 in good health and CMV-seronegative. Both conserved end residues are trimmed from each CDR3. Not all rows give a size; the values are once, few, many and, for expanded clones, a class.

j_gene,v_gene,abundance,CDR3aa
TRBJ2-1,TRBV5-6,NA,ASSTTDNEQF
TRBJ2-1,TRBV15,NA,ATSTGGTTYRNEQF
TRBJ2-7,TRBV18,once,ASSPGGGRVYEQY
TRBJ1-1,TRBV7-2,NA,ASSLAQGQAEAF
TRBJ1-1,TRBV11-3,NA,ASSRDRSSTEAF
TRBJ2-5,TRBV11-2,NA,ASSPSPVVGETQY
TRBJ1-1,TRBV6-4,NA,ASARTGNTEAF
TRBJ2-5,TRBV15,NA,ATSRPVEGGNQETQY
TRBJ2-3,TRBV23-1,NA,ASSPTGTGLTSTDTQY
TRBJ2-2,TRBV5-8,NA,ASSSILQLAGGPSTGELF
TRBJ2-1,TRBV11-2,NA,ASSSALAGGPVEQF
TRBJ1-1,TRBV6-6,NA,ASSYSRRRNTEAF
TRBJ2-1,TRBV27,NA,ASRLAGVLGYNEQF
TRBJ1-1,TRBV5-8,NA,ASSLRDRGTEAF
TRBJ1-5,TRBV30,once,AWSVGGYNSNQPQH
TRBJ1-3,TRBV10-3,NA,AISPRQGDSGNTIY
TRBJ1-1,TRBV5-8,NA,ASSGGHLRNEAF
TRBJ2-5,TRBV7-2,few,ASSRGLAGGYGETQY
TRBJ1-6,TRBV27,NA,ASSFRTVSPLH
TRBJ1-5,TRBV7-9,NA,ASSQGPGNQPQH
TRBJ2-7,TRBV11-2,few,ASSSTGPPYEQY
TRBJ2-7,TRBV25-1,NA,ASRPGGRYEQY
TRBJ1-3,TRBV19,NA,ADGGAGNTIY
TRBJ2-1,TRBV9,NA,ASSVDFNEQF
TRBJ2-2,TRBV4-1,NA,ASSPPTSTLITGELF
TRBJ2-7,TRBV5-6,NA,ASSSPSGLAYEQY
NA,TRBV27,NA,ASSLSVGAPLYEQY
TRBJ1-6,TRBV25-1,NA,ASREITGNSPLH
TRBJ2-1,TRBV7-2,NA,ASSWGVKHNEQF
TRBJ2-5,TRBV7-9,NA,ASSWGSGSSQETQY
TRBJ1-1,TRBV10-3,NA,AIRDGMSEAEAF
TRBJ2-7,TRBV6-1,NA,ASSDRAGRASGSYEQY
TRBJ1-2,TRBV6-5,NA,ASTTGTGSFGYT
TRBJ1-1,TRBV4-2,NA,ASSQVGGRNTEAF
TRBJ2-5,TRBV13,NA,ASSLQGNQETQY
TRBJ1-6,TRBV5-1,NA,ASSVGGGGSPLH
TRBJ2-7,TRBV7-2,NA,ASSLPPTYEQY
TRBJ1-2,TRBV28,NA,ASRWTGANYGYT
TRBJ2-5,TRBV5-4,NA,ASRPQRDPSVSTQY
TRBJ2-3,TRBV4-2,NA,ASSQDWSGGAEDTQY
TRBJ1-1,TRBV6-1,NA,ASSVLFLNTEAF
TRBJ1-2,TRBV11-2,NA,ASSFGADSTRYGYT
TRBJ1-2,TRBV7-8,NA,ASSFPGTANYGYT
TRBJ2-2,TRBV6-5,once,ASRPDRQTGELF
TRBJ1-1,TRBV7-9,NA,ASSPLQGRGNTEAF
TRBJ1-3,TRBV19,NA,ASSMVYRHFGNTIY
TRBJ1-1,TRBV5-1,once,ASSYNRGHGTEAF
TRBJ2-3,TRBV4-2,NA,ASSQDIVSGSTDTQY
TRBJ2-1,TRBV4-1,NA,ASSFDFFSLNEQF
TRBJ1-5,TRBV2,NA,ASSDRGRNQPQH
TRBJ2-5,TRBV11-2,NA,ASSLDQQGGPY
TRBJ2-7,TRBV7-9,NA,ASSPSGRVAYEQY
TRBJ2-1,TRBV10-3,NA,AISESLAGGLNEQF
TRBJ2-7,TRBV4-2,NA,ASSQDGAGGVYEQY
TRBJ2-7,TRBV4-1,NA,ASTLGPRIHEQY
TRBJ1-2,TRBV4-1,few,ASSQVGQGGYGYT
TRBJ2-6,TRBV4-3,once,ASSQDGAGGTSSGANVLT
TRBJ2-1,TRBV2,NA,ASRGLAGGHEQF
TRBJ2-5,TRBV10-2,once,ASSDGIIRGQETQY